The following is a T cell receptor beta chain sequence with its context. CDR1 is SGHTA and CDR2 is FQGNSA in the germline V gene. The V end was cut by 7 bases, the J end by 1 base, with 10 bases between. There are 13 residues in the CDR3. Researchers took RNA transcripts and amplified the TCR beta CDR3 regions from them. During a first-round RT-PCR of the TCR CDR3, the HTBI primer set was used. TCRdb re-called the multiplex PCR reads through MiXCR, storing one row per CDR3 protein. The table records about 570,000 distinct CDR3 sequences, just over 45% of them present only once. The data are from a study of T cells in Graves' hyperthyroidism and ophthalmopathy.

This receptor was identified in an adult woman with Graves' disease, either hyperthyroidism or ophthalmopathy (not recorded which). The chain couples TRBV7-2 to TRBJ2-5; D is possibly TRBD1 (6 bases). The sequenced material came from peripheral blood or thyroid tissue (not recorded which). The CDR3 DNA reads TGTGCCAGCAAGCACAGGGTCCAAGAGACCCAGTACTTC. Its translation: CASKHRVQETQYF.